This TCR beta chain appears in the sequencing data of a study of blood T cells in healthy people across ages. The CDR3 is 15 amino acids. A second PCR of about 6 to 11 cycles used a sample-barcoded 5' primer and a J-beta primer mix. TCRdb fed the 5' RACE reads into MiXCR, producing one record per CDR3 protein. The repertoire holds 700,000 or so distinct CDR3 sequences, with over 20% as singletons. Note on this clonotype: Just one base apart from a much larger clone, this may be a read error.

This receptor was taken from a man between 65 and 79 years old in good health. Sequenced input: blood. V is TRBV12-3 or TRBV12-4 and J is TRBJ2-3, with TRBD1 matching 9 bases. The CDR3 sequence: CASSGDRVYTDAQYF. CDR3 nucleotides: TGTGCCAGCAGTGGGGACAGGGTCTACACAGATGCGCAGTATTTT.